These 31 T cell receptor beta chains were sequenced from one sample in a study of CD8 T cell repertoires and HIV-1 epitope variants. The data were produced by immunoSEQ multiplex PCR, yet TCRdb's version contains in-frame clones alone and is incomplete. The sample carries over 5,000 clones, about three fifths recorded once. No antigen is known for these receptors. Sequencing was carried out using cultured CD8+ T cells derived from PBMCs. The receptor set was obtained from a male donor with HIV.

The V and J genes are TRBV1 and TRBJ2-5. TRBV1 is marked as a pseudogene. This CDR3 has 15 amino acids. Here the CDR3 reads CTSSQPGPVEETQYF. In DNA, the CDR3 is TGCACCAGCAGCCAACCCGGGCCGGTGGAAGAGACCCAGTACTTC.

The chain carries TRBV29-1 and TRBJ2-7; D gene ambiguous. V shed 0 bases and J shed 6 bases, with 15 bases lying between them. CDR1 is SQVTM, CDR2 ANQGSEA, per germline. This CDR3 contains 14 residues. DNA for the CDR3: TGCAGCGTTGAAGATAAGTTCTCGGGCGGCGAGCAGTACTTC. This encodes CSVEDKFSGGEQYF.

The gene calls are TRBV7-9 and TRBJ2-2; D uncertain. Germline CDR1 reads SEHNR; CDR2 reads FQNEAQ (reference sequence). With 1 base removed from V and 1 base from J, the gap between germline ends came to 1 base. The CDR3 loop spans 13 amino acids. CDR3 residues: CASSLGNTGELFF. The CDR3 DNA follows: TGTGCCAGCAGCTTAGGGAACACCGGGGAGCTGTTTTTT.

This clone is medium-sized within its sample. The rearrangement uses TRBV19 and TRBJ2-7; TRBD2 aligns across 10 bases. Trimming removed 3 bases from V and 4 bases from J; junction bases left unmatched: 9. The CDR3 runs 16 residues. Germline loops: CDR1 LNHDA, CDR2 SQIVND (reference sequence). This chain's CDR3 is CASSIDLTSGVYEQYF. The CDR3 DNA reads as TGTGCCAGTAGTATCGACTTAACTAGCGGGGTATACGAGCAGTACTTC.

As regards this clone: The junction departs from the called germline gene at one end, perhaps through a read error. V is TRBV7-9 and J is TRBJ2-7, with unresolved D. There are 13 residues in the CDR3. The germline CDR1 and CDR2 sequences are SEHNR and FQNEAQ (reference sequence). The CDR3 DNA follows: TGTGTCAGCAGCTCGGACCCTCAGCCCGAGCAGTACTTC. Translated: CVSSSDPQPEQYF.

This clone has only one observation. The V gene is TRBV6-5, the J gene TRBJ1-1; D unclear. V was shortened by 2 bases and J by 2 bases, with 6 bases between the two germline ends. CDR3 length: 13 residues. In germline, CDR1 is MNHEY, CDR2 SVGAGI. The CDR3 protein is CASSYQFNTEAFF. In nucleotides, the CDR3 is TGTGCCAGCAGTTACCAGTTCAACACTGAAGCTTTCTTT.

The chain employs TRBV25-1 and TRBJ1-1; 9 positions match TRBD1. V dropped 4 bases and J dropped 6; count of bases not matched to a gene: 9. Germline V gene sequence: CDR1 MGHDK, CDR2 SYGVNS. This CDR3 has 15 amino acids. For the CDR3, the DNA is TGTGCCAGCAGTGCCTTGGGACAGGGCACCCCTGAAGCTTTCTTT. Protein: CASSALGQGTPEAFF.

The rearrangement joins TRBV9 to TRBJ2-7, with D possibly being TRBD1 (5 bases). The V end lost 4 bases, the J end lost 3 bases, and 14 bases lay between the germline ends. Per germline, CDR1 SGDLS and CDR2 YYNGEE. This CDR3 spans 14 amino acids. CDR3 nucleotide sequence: TGTGCCAGCAGCCCCCCCAATACAGGCTACGAGCAGTACTTC. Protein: CASSPPNTGYEQYF. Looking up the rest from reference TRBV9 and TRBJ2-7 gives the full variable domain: DSGVTQTPKHLITATGQRVTLRCSPRSGDLSVYWYQQSLDQGLQFLIQYYNGEERAKGNILERFSAQQFPDLHSELNLSSLELGDSALYFCASSPPNTGYEQYFGPGTRLTVT.

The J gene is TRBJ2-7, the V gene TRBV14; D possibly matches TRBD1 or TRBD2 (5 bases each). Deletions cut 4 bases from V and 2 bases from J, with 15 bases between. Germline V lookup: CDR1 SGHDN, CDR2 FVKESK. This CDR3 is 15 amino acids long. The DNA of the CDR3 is TGTGCCAGCAGCCCGGGACCCAATATTCCCTACGAGCAGTACTTC. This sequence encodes CASSPGPNIPYEQYF.

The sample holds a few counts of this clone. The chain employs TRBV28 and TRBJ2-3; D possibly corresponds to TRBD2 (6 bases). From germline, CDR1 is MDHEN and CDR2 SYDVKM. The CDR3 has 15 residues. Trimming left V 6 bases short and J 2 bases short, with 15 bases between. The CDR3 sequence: CASRRGTYYTDTQYF. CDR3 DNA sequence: TGTGCCAGCAGACGCGGGACTTACTACACAGATACGCAGTATTTT.

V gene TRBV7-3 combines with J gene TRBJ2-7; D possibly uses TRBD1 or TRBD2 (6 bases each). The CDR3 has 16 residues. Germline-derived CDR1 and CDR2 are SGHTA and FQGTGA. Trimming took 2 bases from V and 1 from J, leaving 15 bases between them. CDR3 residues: CASSLGGQGASYEQYF. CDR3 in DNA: TGTGCCAGCAGCTTAGGGGGGCAGGGTGCTTCCTACGAGCAGTACTTC.

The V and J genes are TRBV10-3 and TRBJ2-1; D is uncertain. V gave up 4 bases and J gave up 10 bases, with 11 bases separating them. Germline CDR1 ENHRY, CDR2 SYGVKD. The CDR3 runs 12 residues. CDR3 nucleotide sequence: TGTGCCATCAGTGTCACGGATGGGGAGCAGTTCTTC. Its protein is CAISVTDGEQFF.

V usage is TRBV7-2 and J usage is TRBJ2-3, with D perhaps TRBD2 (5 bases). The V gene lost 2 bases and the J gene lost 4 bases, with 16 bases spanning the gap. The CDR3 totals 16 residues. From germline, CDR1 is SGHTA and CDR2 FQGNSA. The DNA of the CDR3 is TGTGCCAGCAGCTTACGCAGCGGTGGAAGTTCAGATACGCAGTATTTT. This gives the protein CASSLRSGGSSDTQYF.

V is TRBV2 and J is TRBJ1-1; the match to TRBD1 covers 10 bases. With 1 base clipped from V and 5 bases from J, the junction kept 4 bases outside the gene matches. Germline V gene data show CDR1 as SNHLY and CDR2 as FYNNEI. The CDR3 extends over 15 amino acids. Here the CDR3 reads CASSEETGGPTEAFF. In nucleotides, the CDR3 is TGTGCCAGCAGTGAAGAGACAGGGGGCCCGACTGAAGCTTTCTTT.

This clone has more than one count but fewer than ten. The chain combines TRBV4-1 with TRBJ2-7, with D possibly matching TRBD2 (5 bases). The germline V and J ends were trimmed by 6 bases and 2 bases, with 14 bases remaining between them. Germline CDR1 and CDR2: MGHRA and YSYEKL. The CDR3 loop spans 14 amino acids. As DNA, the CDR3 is TGCGCCAGCAGTCACTCCCCGGGAACCTACGAGCAGTACTTC. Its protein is CASSHSPGTYEQYF.

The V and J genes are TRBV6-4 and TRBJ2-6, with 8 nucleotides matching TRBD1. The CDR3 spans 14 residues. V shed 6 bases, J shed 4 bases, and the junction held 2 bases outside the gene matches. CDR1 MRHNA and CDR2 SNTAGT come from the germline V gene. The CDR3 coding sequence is TGTGCCAGCAGGGACAGGGAAGGGGCCAACGTCCTGACTTTC. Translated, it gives CASRDREGANVLTF.

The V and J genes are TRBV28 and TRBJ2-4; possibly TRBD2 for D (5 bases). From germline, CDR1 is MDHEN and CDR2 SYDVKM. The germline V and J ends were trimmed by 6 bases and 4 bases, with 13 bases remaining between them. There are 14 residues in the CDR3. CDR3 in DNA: TGTGCCAGCAGCCCCGCCCGAGGGAAAAACATTCAGTACTTC. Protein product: CASSPARGKNIQYF.

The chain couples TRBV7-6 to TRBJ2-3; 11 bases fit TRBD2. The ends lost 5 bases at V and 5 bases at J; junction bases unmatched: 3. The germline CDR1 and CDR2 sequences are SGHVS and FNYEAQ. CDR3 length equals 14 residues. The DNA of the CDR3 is TGTGCCAGCAGCGCAACTAGCGGGGGAGATACGCAGTATTTT. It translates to CASSATSGGDTQYF.

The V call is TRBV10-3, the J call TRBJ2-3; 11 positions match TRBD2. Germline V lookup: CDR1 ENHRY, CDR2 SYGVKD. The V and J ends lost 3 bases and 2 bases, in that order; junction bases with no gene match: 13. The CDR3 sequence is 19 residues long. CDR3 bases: TGTGCCATCAGTGATCTCTTTAGCGGGAGGGAAGAATCCACAGATACGCAGTATTTT. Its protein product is CAISDLFSGREESTDTQYF.

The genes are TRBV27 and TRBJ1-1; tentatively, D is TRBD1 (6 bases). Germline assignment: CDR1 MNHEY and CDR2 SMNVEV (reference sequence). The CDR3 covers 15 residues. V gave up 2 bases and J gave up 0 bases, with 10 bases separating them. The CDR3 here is CASSLGGALNTEAFF. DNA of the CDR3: TGTGCCAGCAGTTTAGGGGGGGCCCTGAACACTGAAGCTTTCTTT.

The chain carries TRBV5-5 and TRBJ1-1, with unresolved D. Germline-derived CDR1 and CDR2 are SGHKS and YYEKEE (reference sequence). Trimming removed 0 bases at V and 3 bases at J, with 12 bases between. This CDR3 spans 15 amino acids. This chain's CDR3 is CASSLAGDGDTEAFF. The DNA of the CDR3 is TGTGCCAGCAGCTTGGCGGGCGACGGAGACACTGAAGCTTTCTTT.

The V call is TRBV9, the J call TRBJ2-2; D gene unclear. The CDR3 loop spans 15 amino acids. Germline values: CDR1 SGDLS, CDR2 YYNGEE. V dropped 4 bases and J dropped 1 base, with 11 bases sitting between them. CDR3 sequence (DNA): TGTGCCAGCAGCCTTCCGACTCAGAACACCGGGGAGCTGTTTTTT. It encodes CASSLPTQNTGELFF.

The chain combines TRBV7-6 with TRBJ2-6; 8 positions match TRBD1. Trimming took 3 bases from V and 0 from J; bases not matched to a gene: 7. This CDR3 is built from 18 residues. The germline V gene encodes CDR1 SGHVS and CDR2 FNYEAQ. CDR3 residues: CASSFSTGEISGANVLTF. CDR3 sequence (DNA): TGTGCCAGCAGCTTTTCGACAGGGGAAATCTCTGGGGCCAACGTCCTGACTTTC.

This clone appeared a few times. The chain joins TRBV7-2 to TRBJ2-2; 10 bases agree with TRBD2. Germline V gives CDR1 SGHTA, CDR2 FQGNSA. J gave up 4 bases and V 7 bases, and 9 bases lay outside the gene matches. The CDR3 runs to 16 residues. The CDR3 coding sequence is TGTGCCAGCACCGAAGCGGGGGGGCTTATCACCGGGGAGCTGTTTTTT. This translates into CASTEAGGLITGELFF.

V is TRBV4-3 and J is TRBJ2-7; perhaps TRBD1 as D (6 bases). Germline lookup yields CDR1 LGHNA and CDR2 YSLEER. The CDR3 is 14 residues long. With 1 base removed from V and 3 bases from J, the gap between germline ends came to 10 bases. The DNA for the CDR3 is TGCGCCAGCAGCCAAGCCAGGGGAGACTACGAGCAGTACTTC. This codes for CASSQARGDYEQYF.

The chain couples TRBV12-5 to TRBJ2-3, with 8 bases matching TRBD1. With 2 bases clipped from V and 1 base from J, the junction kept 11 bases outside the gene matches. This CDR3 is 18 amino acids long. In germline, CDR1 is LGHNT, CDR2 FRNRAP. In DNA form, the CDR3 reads TGTGCTAGTGGTTTGCAGACAGGGGAAGTTTTGGGCACAGATACGCAGTATTTT. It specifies CASGLQTGEVLGTDTQYF.

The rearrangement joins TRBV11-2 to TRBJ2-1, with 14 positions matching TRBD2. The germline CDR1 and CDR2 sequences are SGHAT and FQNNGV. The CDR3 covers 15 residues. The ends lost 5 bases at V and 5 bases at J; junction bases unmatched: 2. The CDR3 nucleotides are TGTGCCAGCAGCCGGACTAGCGGGGGGAACAATGAGCAGTTCTTC. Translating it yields CASSRTSGGNNEQFF.

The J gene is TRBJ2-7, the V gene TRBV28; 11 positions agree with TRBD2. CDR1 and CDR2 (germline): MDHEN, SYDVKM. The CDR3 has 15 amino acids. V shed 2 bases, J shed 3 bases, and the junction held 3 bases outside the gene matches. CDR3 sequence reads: CASSLLAGGLYEQYF. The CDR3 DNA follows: TGTGCCAGCAGTTTACTAGCGGGGGGTCTCTACGAGCAGTACTTC.

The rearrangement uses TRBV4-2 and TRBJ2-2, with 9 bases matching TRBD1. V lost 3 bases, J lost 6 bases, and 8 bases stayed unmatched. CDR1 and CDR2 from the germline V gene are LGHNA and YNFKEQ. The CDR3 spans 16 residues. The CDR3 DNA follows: TGTGCCAGCAGCCAGGGACCGGGACAGGGATCCGGGGAGCTGTTTTTT. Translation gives CASSQGPGQGSGELFF.

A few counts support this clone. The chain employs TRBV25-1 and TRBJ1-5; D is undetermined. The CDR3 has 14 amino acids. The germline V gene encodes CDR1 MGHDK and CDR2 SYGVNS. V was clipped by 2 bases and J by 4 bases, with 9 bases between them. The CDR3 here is CASSEPTWNQPQHF. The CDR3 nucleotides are TGTGCCAGCAGTGAACCCACGTGGAATCAGCCCCAGCATTTT.

The chain's CDR3 is CASSLRGDFTSTDTQYF. DNA of the CDR3: TGTGCCAGCAGTTTAAGGGGGGACTTCACTAGCACAGATACGCAGTATTTT. The chain carries TRBV27 and TRBJ2-3; D is possibly TRBD1 or TRBD2 (6 bases each). The CDR3 is 17 residues long. Germline-derived CDR1 and CDR2 are MNHEY and SMNVEV (reference sequence). Trimming removed 2 bases at V and 0 bases at J, with 15 bases between.